The rows below give T cell receptor beta chains drawn from one sample of a study of control samples from healthy donors and cancer patients. Using immunoSEQ multiplex PCR, the repertoire was profiled, and TCRdb retains in-frame clones only, with some absent. The sample shows about 98,000 clones, about 79% of them seen only once. Sequences were obtained from blood. All receptors derive from a woman aged 25 to 39 in good health. CDR3s include the opening cysteine and the closing phenylalanine or tryptophan. The D gene is left open where the match is weak. A clone size is listed for some rows: how often the clone was seen (once, few, many), or a class if it is expanded.

j_call	d_call	v_call	clone_size	cdr3_nt	cdr3_aa
TRBJ2-7	NA	TRBV7-2	once	TGTGCCAGCAGCTTAACGGGGCCCTACGAGCAGTACTTC	CASSLTGPYEQYF
TRBJ2-3	TRBD2	TRBV6-6	NA	TGTGCCAGCAAAAGGACTAGCGGTCTCACAGATACGCAGTATTTT	CASKRTSGLTDTQYF
TRBJ2-7	NA	TRBV6-6	NA	TGTGCCAGCAGTTACCAGGGGGGAACCTACGAGCAGTACTTC	CASSYQGGTYEQYF
TRBJ1-5	NA	TRBV6-5	NA	TGTGCCAGCACCGGCAGGGTCCCTCAGCCCCAGCATTTT	CASTGRVPQPQHF
TRBJ2-5	TRBD2	TRBV4-1	NA	TGCGCCAGCAGCCCCAGACTAGCGGGGGAACAAGAGACCCAGTACTTC	CASSPRLAGEQETQYF
TRBJ2-3	NA	TRBV7-2	NA	TGTGCCAGCAGCTTTGCCAGTTACAGACCAGGGGCAGATACGCAGTATTTT	CASSFASYRPGADTQYF
TRBJ1-1	NA	TRBV13	NA	TGTGCCAGCACCTGGGGACCTGAAGCTTTCTTT	CASTWGPEAFF
TRBJ1-3	NA	TRBV9	NA	TGTGCCAGCAGCCCGGGACAATTCAGAAACACCATATATTTT	CASSPGQFRNTIYF
TRBJ2-1	NA	TRBV13	NA	TGTGCCAGCAGCTCCCTGGGGGGTGAGCAGTTCTTC	CASSSLGGEQFF
TRBJ2-2	NA	TRBV5-1	once	TGCGCCAGCAGCTTGGAACATCTGAACACCGGGGAGCTGTTTTTT	CASSLEHLNTGELFF
TRBJ1-1	NA	TRBV19	NA	TGTGCCAGTATGGAGGGTTCGACTGAAGCTTTCTTT	CASMEGSTEAFF
TRBJ2-5	TRBD2	TRBV2	NA	TGTGCCAGCAGACTGCCGACTAGCGGGGGGAACAGAGAGACCCAGTACTTC	CASRLPTSGGNRETQYF
TRBJ1-2	NA	TRBV19	NA	TGTGCCAGTACGAGGGATGGAGGCTACACCTTC	CASTRDGGYTF
TRBJ1-1	NA	TRBV5-4	NA	TGTGCCAGCAGCTTGGCCTCGGCGCTGAACACTGAAGCTTTCTTT	CASSLASALNTEAFF
TRBJ2-3	NA	TRBV9	NA	TGTGCCAGCAGCGTAGGAGTGGCTAGCTTTAGCACAGATACGCAGTATTTT	CASSVGVASFSTDTQYF
TRBJ1-2	TRBD1	TRBV3-1/TRBV3-2	NA	TGTGCCAGCAGCCGGGGACAGCGCTCTAACTATGGCTACACCTTC	CASSRGQRSNYGYTF
TRBJ2-1	NA	TRBV24-1	many	TGTGCCACCAGCGCCTTAGGTGAGCAGTTCTTC	CATSALGEQFF
TRBJ2-4	TRBD1	TRBV27	once	TGTGCCAGCGGTTTGGGACAGGTAGACCCACTAGCCAAAAACATTCAGTACTTC	CASGLGQVDPLAKNIQYF
TRBJ2-7	NA	TRBV3-1/TRBV3-2	once	TGTGCCAGCAGCCCTGGAGGGTATAGAGGGGACTACGAGCAGTACTTC	CASSPGGYRGDYEQYF
TRBJ1-2	NA	TRBV7-3	NA	TGTGCCAGCAGCTTAAGTAGGGCAAGCTATGGCTACACCTTC	CASSLSRASYGYTF
TRBJ2-1	TRBD2	TRBV6-5	NA	TGTGCCAGCAGTTACTCGAAGGGGACTAGCTACAATGAGCAGTTCTTC	CASSYSKGTSYNEQFF
TRBJ1-1	NA	TRBV7-9	NA	TGTGCCAGCAGACCCCCAGCCGGGACGCTCTACACTGAAGCTTTCTTT	CASRPPAGTLYTEAFF
TRBJ1-1	NA	TRBV28	NA	TGTGCCAGCAGACTGCTAGGGCTCACTGAAGCTTTCTTT	CASRLLGLTEAFF
TRBJ2-6	NA	TRBV24-1	NA	TGTGCCACCAGTGACCCACCTGGAAGCCCGTCTGGGGCCAACGTCCTGACTTTC	CATSDPPGSPSGANVLTF
TRBJ2-5	TRBD2	TRBV11-2	NA	TGTGCCAGCAGTTCACTAGCGGGGAATCAAGAGACCCAGTACTTC	CASSSLAGNQETQYF
TRBJ2-1	NA	TRBV13	NA	TGTGCCAGCAGCTCACTCTTGGAGCGGTACAATGAGCAGTTCTTC	CASSSLLERYNEQFF
TRBJ2-7	TRBD1	TRBV19	NA	TGTGCCAGTAGTGACACAGGGGGCTCGGTCGAGCAGTACTTC	CASSDTGGSVEQYF
TRBJ2-4	TRBD2	TRBV30	NA	TGTGCCTGGAATATGGGACTAGATAATGGTGGCATTCAGTACTTC	CAWNMGLDNGGIQYF
TRBJ1-4	NA	TRBV15	NA	TGTGCCACTGGACAAGGGATTGGAGAAAAACTGTTTTTT	CATGQGIGEKLFF
TRBJ1-1	NA	TRBV4-3	NA	TGCGCCAGCAGCCAAGATCAGGGTCAGGACACTGAAGCTTTCTTT	CASSQDQGQDTEAFF
TRBJ2-1	NA	TRBV6-2/TRBV6-3	NA	TGTGCCAGCAGTTACCCCCACGTACAGGGGAGGAATGAGCAGTTCTTC	CASSYPHVQGRNEQFF
TRBJ1-2	TRBD1	TRBV19	NA	TGTGCCAGTAGTACCGGGACAGGACCTACCTATGGCTACACCTTC	CASSTGTGPTYGYTF
TRBJ1-4	TRBD1	TRBV5-6	NA	TGTGCCAGCAGCGCGAGCGGGACAGCAGATGAAAAACTGTTTTTT	CASSASGTADEKLFF
TRBJ2-7	TRBD1	TRBV5-1	NA	TGCGCCAGCAGCGGGAAGGGGGCGACCTACGAGCAGTACTTC	CASSGKGATYEQYF
TRBJ2-7	NA	TRBV5-6	NA	TGTGCCAGCAGCTGGGGACACGGGGCGTACGAGCAGTACTTC	CASSWGHGAYEQYF
TRBJ2-7	TRBD1	TRBV5-5	NA	TGTGCCAGCAGCTTGGCCAGGACAGGGGGCTACGAGCAGTACTTC	CASSLARTGGYEQYF
TRBJ2-7	TRBD2	TRBV11-2	NA	TGTGCCAGCAGCTTAGATCGTGGACTAGTTGGCTTCTCCTACGAGCAGTACTTC	CASSLDRGLVGFSYEQYF
TRBJ1-6	NA	TRBV11-2	NA	TGTGCCAGCAGTGGGTATAATTCACCCCTCCACTTT	CASSGYNSPLHF
TRBJ2-3	TRBD1	TRBV4-3	NA	TGCGCCAGCAGCCAAGAGGACAGGGGGTCGACAGATACGCAGTATTTT	CASSQEDRGSTDTQYF
TRBJ1-4	TRBD1	TRBV6-5	NA	TGTGCCAGCAGTTACTCTAGGACAGGCTCGGCTGAAAAACTGTTTTTT	CASSYSRTGSAEKLFF
TRBJ2-7	NA	TRBV30	large	TGTGCCTGGAGTGAGATGGCAGCTCTCTACTACGAGCAGTACTTC	CAWSEMAALYYEQYF
TRBJ2-2	TRBD1	TRBV7-3	NA	TGTGCCAGCAGCACGGACAGGGGAGACACCGGGGAGCTGTTTTTT	CASSTDRGDTGELFF
TRBJ1-6	NA	TRBV5-4	NA	TGTGCCAGCAGCTTGTTAGACTCACCCCTCCACTTT	CASSLLDSPLHF
TRBJ2-7	NA	TRBV4-2	NA	TGTGCCAGCAGCCAAGCGGGAGCGGTGGCCTACGAGCAGTACTTC	CASSQAGAVAYEQYF
TRBJ1-2	NA	TRBV21-1	few	TGTGCCAGCAGCTTACCGGGACAGGGCGTAGGGACCTTC	CASSLPGQGVGTF
TRBJ1-2	TRBD1	TRBV5-4	NA	TGTGCCAGCAGCTTGGGTGGACAGGGGGGATATGGCTACACCTTC	CASSLGGQGGYGYTF
TRBJ1-6	TRBD1	TRBV6-2/TRBV6-3	few	TGTGCCAGCAGTTGGACAGGGGGCAGGTCACCCCTCCACTTT	CASSWTGGRSPLHF
TRBJ2-7	TRBD2	TRBV10-3	many	TGTGCCATCAGTGCCGGGACTAGCGACCATGAAGTCTCCTACGAGCAGTACTTC	CAISAGTSDHEVSYEQYF
TRBJ1-2	NA	TRBV29-1	few	TGCAGCGTTGGGGAAACTGCAGGGAGGAGAGGCTACACCTTC	CSVGETAGRRGYTF
TRBJ1-2	NA	TRBV5-1	NA	TGCGCCAGCAGCTTCGATGTCAACGGGCCCTATGGCTACACCTTC	CASSFDVNGPYGYTF
TRBJ2-7	TRBD2	TRBV6-2/TRBV6-3	NA	TGTGCCAGCAGTTACGATAATCTAGCGGGGAAACGGTACGAGCAGTACTTC	CASSYDNLAGKRYEQYF
TRBJ2-7	TRBD2	TRBV4-3	NA	TGCGCCAGCAGCCAAGACCGGGGGGGAACCTACGAGCAGTACTTC	CASSQDRGGTYEQYF
TRBJ2-2	TRBD1	TRBV6-5	NA	TGTGCCAGCAGTCCTAGACAGGGTCCCGGGGAGCTGTTTTTT	CASSPRQGPGELFF
TRBJ2-2	TRBD1	TRBV6-6	NA	TGTGCCAGCAGTCCCGGGACAGGGGTTCGGCTAAACACCGGGGAGCTGTTTTTT	CASSPGTGVRLNTGELFF
TRBJ2-1	NA	TRBV18	once	TGTGCCAGCTCACCCCGACAGTACAATGAGCAGTTCTTC	CASSPRQYNEQFF
TRBJ2-6	NA	TRBV7-9	NA	TGTGCCAGCAGCTTCCTCACTTCTGGGGCCAACGTCCTGACTTTC	CASSFLTSGANVLTF
TRBJ1-6	TRBD1	TRBV5-6	NA	TGTGCCAGCAGCTCAACACGACAGGGCAGAAGAAATTCACCCCTCCACTTT	CASSSTRQGRRNSPLHF
TRBJ1-2	NA	TRBV5-8	NA	TGTGCCAGCAGCTTGTTACAAGGGGGCTATGGCTACACCTTC	CASSLLQGGYGYTF
TRBJ1-4	TRBD1	TRBV10-3	few	TGTGCCGTTGGACAGGGGGCAACTAATGAAAAACTGTTTTTT	CAVGQGATNEKLFF